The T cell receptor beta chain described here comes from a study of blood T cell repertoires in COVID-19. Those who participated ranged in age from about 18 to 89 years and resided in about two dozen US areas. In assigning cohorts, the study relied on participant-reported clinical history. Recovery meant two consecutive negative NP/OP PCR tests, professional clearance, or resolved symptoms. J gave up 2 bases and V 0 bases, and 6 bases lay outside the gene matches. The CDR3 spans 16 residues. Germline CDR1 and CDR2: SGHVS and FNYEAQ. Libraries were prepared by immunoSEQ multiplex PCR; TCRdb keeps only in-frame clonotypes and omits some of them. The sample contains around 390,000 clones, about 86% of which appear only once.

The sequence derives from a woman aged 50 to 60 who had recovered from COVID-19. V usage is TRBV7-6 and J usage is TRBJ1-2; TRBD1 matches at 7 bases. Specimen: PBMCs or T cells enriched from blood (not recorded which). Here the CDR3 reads CASSLAGGQPNYGYTF. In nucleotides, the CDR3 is TGTGCCAGCAGCTTAGCGGGGGGACAGCCGAACTATGGCTACACCTTC.